The 16 T cell receptor beta chains presented below share a single source sample, sequenced in a study of response to subunit inactivated influenza vaccine. One entry per CDR3 protein, called by TCRdb with MiXCR from the RT-PCR reads. The sample holds roughly 290,000 distinct CDR3 sequences; less than 25% are singletons and the top ten take 10%. The sample was PBMCs from blood, taken about 19 months after vaccination. Every receptor here comes from a man aged 50 to 69 who received an inactivated influenza vaccine.

The gene calls are TRBV20-1 and TRBJ1-5; weak D call: TRBD1 (5 bases). Trimming shortened V by 0 bases and J by 5 bases, and 20 bases separated the two germline ends. Germline loops: CDR1 DFQATT, CDR2 SNEGSKA (reference sequence). This CDR3 comprises 17 residues. The CDR3 here is CSARDSMRGGRDQPQHF. CDR3 nucleotides: TGCAGTGCTAGAGATTCCATGAGGGGAGGTAGGGATCAGCCCCAGCATTTT.

In its sample, this clonotype was seen a few times. The chain is built from TRBV10-3 and TRBJ2-7; no firm D call. Per germline, CDR1 ENHRY and CDR2 SYGVKD. CDR3 length: 14 amino acids. V shed 6 bases and J shed 7 bases, with 19 bases lying between them. The CDR3 is CAISHRNQVGEQYF. Here the CDR3 DNA reads TGTGCCATCAGCCATCGTAACCAAGTGGGGGAGCAGTACTTC.

This clonotype was counted between two and nine times. The genes are TRBV27 and TRBJ1-2; D gene ambiguous. Germline lookup yields CDR1 MNHEY and CDR2 SMNVEV (reference sequence). V lost 0 bases and J lost 7, with 9 bases in between. The CDR3 is 13 residues long. The CDR3 DNA is TGTGCCAGCAGTTTATCAGGGTCCGGTGGCTACACCTTC. Translating it yields CASSLSGSGGYTF.

This clonotype was seen a handful of times. Written as DNA, the CDR3 is TGTGCCAGTAGTCTCGTTGGGACAGGGTTGGATGAGCAGTTCTTC. It yields the protein CASSLVGTGLDEQFF. V gene TRBV19 combines with J gene TRBJ2-1; 9 bases align to TRBD1. After removal of 5 bases from V and 8 bases from J, the junction contained 10 bases not matched to a gene. The CDR3 spans 15 residues. The germline V gene has CDR1 LNHDA and CDR2 SQIVND (reference sequence).

The V and J genes are TRBV15 and TRBJ1-6; no reliable D call. Germline CDR1 LNHNV, CDR2 YYDKDF (reference sequence). The length of the CDR3 is 15 residues. The V and J ends lost 6 bases and 10 bases respectively, with 19 bases between them. CDR3 protein: CATRVDGLAVSPLHF. The CDR3 bases are TGTGCCACCAGAGTGGACGGGCTGGCGGTCTCACCCCTCCACTTT.

This clonotype was picked up a small number of times. The chain employs TRBV13 and TRBJ2-1; 8 bases fit TRBD1. V shed 0 bases and J 10 bases; nucleotides not matched to a gene: 11. This CDR3 is 16 amino acids long. Germline V gene sequence: CDR1 PRHDT, CDR2 FYEKMQ (reference sequence). CDR3 sequence reads: CASSLGPGTGFKEQFF. The CDR3, as DNA: TGTGCCAGCAGCTTAGGCCCCGGGACAGGATTTAAAGAGCAGTTCTTC.

This clonotype occurred many times. This sequence joins TRBV7-2 and TRBJ1-1; D is undetermined. CDR1 is SGHTA and CDR2 is FQGNSA in the germline V gene. The V end was cut by 5 bases, the J end by 4 bases, with 14 bases between. The CDR3 length is 14 residues. CDR3 coding DNA: TGTGCCAGCAGCCGGGTAGGGCCTCGCACTGAAGCTTTCTTT. Translated: CASSRVGPRTEAFF. Complete variable domain (other parts from reference TRBV7-2 and TRBJ1-1): GAGVSQSPSNKVTEKGKDVELRCDPISGHTALYWYRQSLGQGLEFLIYFQGNSAPDKSGLPSDRFSAERTGGSVSTLTIQRTQQEDSAVYLCASSRVGPRTEAFFGQGTRLTVV.

V and J are TRBV6-5 and TRBJ2-1; D gene uncertain. This CDR3 has 14 residues. V lost 1 base to trimming and J lost 0 bases, with 4 bases between them. Germline V gene sequence: CDR1 MNHEY, CDR2 SVGAGI. CDR3 loop: CASSYFGSYNEQFF. CDR3 nucleotides: TGTGCCAGCAGTTACTTCGGCTCCTACAATGAGCAGTTCTTC.

V and J are TRBV7-2 and TRBJ2-3; D perhaps matches TRBD2 (7 bases). This CDR3 contains 16 residues. The V gene lost 0 bases and the J gene lost 11 bases, with 21 bases spanning the gap. Germline CDR1 SGHTA, CDR2 FQGNSA. CDR3 in amino acids: CASSLAAGASGRMQYF. The CDR3 region has the DNA TGTGCCAGCAGCTTAGCCGCGGGGGCTTCTGGGCGGATGCAGTATTTT.

CDR3 sequence reads: CASSLIRTDSYEQYF. The CDR3 nucleotides read TGTGCCAGCAGTTTAATACGGACTGACTCCTACGAGCAGTACTTC. The chain couples TRBV2 to TRBJ2-7; D is possibly TRBD2 (5 bases). Trimming shortened V by 5 bases and J by 0 bases, and 14 bases separated the two germline ends. Germline values: CDR1 SNHLY, CDR2 FYNNEI. CDR3 size: 15 residues.

The chain combines TRBV5-4 with TRBJ2-3; D may be TRBD2 (6 bases). The CDR3 loop spans 16 amino acids. With 4 bases removed from V and 0 bases from J, the gap between germline ends came to 15 bases. The germline CDR1 and CDR2 sequences are SGHNT and YYREEE (reference sequence). CDR3 sequence reads: CASSVKRSGSTDTQYF. The CDR3 DNA reads as TGTGCCAGCAGCGTGAAGCGGAGCGGGAGCACAGATACGCAGTATTTT. Full variable domain (missing parts from reference TRBV5-4 and TRBJ2-3): ETGVTQSPTHLIKTRGQQVTLRCSSQSGHNTVSWYQQALGQGPQFIFQYYREEENGRGNFPPRFSGLQFPNYSSELNVNALELDDSALYLCASSVKRSGSTDTQYFGPGTRLTVL.

This clonotype has just a few counts. The J gene is TRBJ1-1, the V gene TRBV3-1; tentatively, D is TRBD1 (5 bases). This CDR3 has 13 amino acids. V lost 6 bases and J 3 bases, leaving 11 bases between the germline ends. Germline V gene lookup returns CDR1 LGHDT and CDR2 YNNKEL (reference sequence). The CDR3 DNA sequence: TGTGCCAGCAGGTTTACGGGGGACACTGAAGCTTTCTTT. It translates to CASRFTGDTEAFF.

This clonotype was observed a few times. The chain recombines TRBV6-1 with TRBJ2-5; 8 bases match TRBD1. The V gene's germline CDR1 is MNHNS and CDR2 SASEGT. This CDR3 spans 15 amino acids. The V gene end was trimmed by 4 bases and the J gene end by 4 bases; junction bases not matched to a gene: 8. The CDR3 DNA reads as TGTGCCAGCAGTGCCTCCAGGGGGCGCGTAGAGACCCAGTACTTC. It yields the protein CASSASRGRVETQYF.

The chain combines TRBV9 with TRBJ1-4, with no clear D. Germline V gene lookup returns CDR1 SGDLS and CDR2 YYNGEE. Trimming took 0 bases from V and 5 from J, leaving 5 bases between them. This CDR3 region has 13 residues. CDR3 sequence reads: CASSVGVNEKLFF. CDR3 nucleotides: TGTGCCAGCAGCGTAGGCGTAAATGAAAAACTGTTTTTT.

V gene TRBV6-6 combines with J gene TRBJ2-1; D not resolved. The V gene lost 4 bases and the J gene lost 4 bases, with 8 bases spanning the gap. The CDR3 runs to 13 residues. Germline V gene sequence: CDR1 MNHNY, CDR2 SVGAGI (reference sequence). The CDR3 DNA follows: TGTGCCAGCAGTTCGAGCCTGTACAATGAGCAGTTCTTC. Protein: CASSSSLYNEQFF.

This clonotype came up a few times. J is TRBJ1-1 and V is TRBV5-5, with TRBD1 as a possible D gene (5 bases). The CDR3 has 14 amino acids. V lost 3 bases to trimming and J lost 1 base, with 10 bases between them. Germline V gene sequence: CDR1 SGHKS, CDR2 YYEKEE (reference sequence). Here the CDR3 DNA reads TGTGCCAGCAGCTGGGACTTACGGAACACTGAAGCTTTCTTT. Its translation is CASSWDLRNTEAFF.